Sequencing of this T cell receptor (beta chain) was carried out in a study of control samples from healthy donors and cancer patients. Here immunoSEQ multiplex PCR was the method, and the copy in TCRdb shows in-frame clones only, minus some. The table lists some 76,000 clones, under 90% of them singletons. The V end lost 0 bases, the J end lost 2 bases, and 6 bases lay between the germline ends. Germline CDR1 is WSHSY and CDR2 is SAAADI. This CDR3 spans 14 amino acids. Material for sequencing was PBMCs. The J gene is TRBJ2-3, the V gene TRBV10-2; D might be TRBD1 (5 bases). This receptor was taken from a man aged 60 to 75 with lung cancer. The CDR3, as DNA: TGCGCCAGCAGTGAGTCGACAGACACAGATACGCAGTATTTT. Its translation is CASSESTDTDTQYF.